A selection of T cell receptor beta chains follows, all from one sample in a study of blood T cell repertoires in COVID-19. TCRdb's copy holds only in-frame clones and misses some; the assay was immunoSEQ multiplex PCR. The sample holds approximately 500,000 clones; around 87% are singletons and the top ten take around 1.9%. Sequenced input: PBMCs or T cells enriched from blood (not recorded which). The receptors were sampled from a woman between 40 and 55 years old who had recovered from COVID-19. The CDR3 runs from the conserved cysteine through the conserved F or W. A D gene is named only where the DNA matches it firmly. Not every row has a clone size; where given, it reads once, few, many or a size class.

d_call,cdr3_length,clone_size,j_call,v_call,cdr3_nt,cdr3_aa
.,13,.,TRBJ2-7,TRBV11-2,TGTGCCAGCAGCTTAGGGGGAGTCTACGAGCAGTACTTC,CASSLGGVYEQYF
TRBD2,17,many,TRBJ2-2,TRBV7-8,TGTGCCAGCAGCCAAAGGGGTCGGACTAGCTCCACCGGGGAGCTGTTTTTT,CASSQRGRTSSTGELFF
.,14,.,TRBJ2-2,TRBV2,TGTGCCAGCAGTGTAACCCGCGGCACCGGGGAGCTGTTTTTT,CASSVTRGTGELFF
.,16,.,TRBJ2-3,TRBV7-8,TGTGCCAGCAGCTTACCAGCGCTAACTAGCACAGATACGCAGTATTTT,CASSLPALTSTDTQYF
.,15,.,TRBJ1-2,TRBV7-9,TGTGCCAGCAGCTTTGCGGACAGACCGGGACATGGCTACACCTTC,CASSFADRPGHGYTF
TRBD1,15,.,TRBJ1-5,TRBV19,TGTGCCAGTAGCCAACAGGGGGCCTCCAATCAGCCCCAGCATTTT,CASSQQGASNQPQHF
.,11,.,TRBJ2-7,TRBV5-6,TGTGCCAGCAGCTTGGACGGGGAGCAGTACTTC,CASSLDGEQYF
.,12,.,TRBJ1-1,TRBV19,TGTGCCAGTCATAGTAAGAACACTGAAGCTTTCTTT,CASHSKNTEAFF
.,16,.,TRBJ1-4,TRBV4-3,TGCGCCAGCAGCCACCGAGCACAGATAGCGGGTGAAAAACTGTTTTTT,CASSHRAQIAGEKLFF
TRBD1,17,.,TRBJ1-5,TRBV4-1,TGCGCCAGCAGCCAAGATCCGCCGGGACAGGGGGTCACGCCCCAGCATTTT,CASSQDPPGQGVTPQHF
.,10,.,TRBJ1-1,TRBV29-1,TGCAGCGTTGCCAGGATTGAAGCTTTCTTT,CSVARIEAFF
.,13,.,TRBJ2-6,TRBV16,TGTGCCAGCAGCCCCCCTCCCCCCAACGTCCTGACTTTC,CASSPPPPNVLTF
.,18,.,TRBJ2-1,TRBV9,TGTGCCAGCAGCGTAGACTACATCGGAGCCCTAGGGGTAAATGAGCAGTTCTTC,CASSVDYIGALGVNEQFF
TRBD1,16,.,TRBJ2-5,TRBV5-5,TGTGCCAGCAGCCGGTCGGGACAGCGCCTAGGGGAGACCCAGTACTTC,CASSRSGQRLGETQYF
TRBD1,17,.,TRBJ1-3,TRBV7-2,TGTGCCAGCAGCCGTCTTTTCGGACAGGACCCTGGAAACACCATATATTTT,CASSRLFGQDPGNTIYF
.,15,.,TRBJ1-1,TRBV25-1,TGTGCCAGCAGTGAATTAGTTGAGGGGAACACTGAAGCTTTCTTT,CASSELVEGNTEAFF
.,11,.,TRBJ2-7,TRBV12-3/TRBV12-4,TGTGCCAGCAGTTCCGCAGGAGAGCAGTACTTC,CASSSAGEQYF
.,13,once,TRBJ2-7,TRBV24-1,TGTGCCACCAGTGATTTGCGAGGTGACGAGCAGTACTTC,CATSDLRGDEQYF
TRBD1,14,.,TRBJ2-3,TRBV6-6,TGTGCCAGCAGAGGAACAGGGGGCCCAGATACGCAGTATTTT,CASRGTGGPDTQYF
.,15,.,TRBJ1-1,TRBV4-1,TGCGCCAGCAGCCAAACCGTTCCGCGGAACACTGAAGCTTTCTTT,CASSQTVPRNTEAFF
.,15,.,TRBJ2-3,TRBV2,TGTGCCAGCAGTGATCGAGGGACTAGCACAGATACGCAGTATTTT,CASSDRGTSTDTQYF
.,12,.,TRBJ2-4,TRBV12-3/TRBV12-4,TGTGCCAGCAGTTTACGAGGGAACATTCAGTACTTC,CASSLRGNIQYF
TRBD1,16,.,TRBJ2-3,TRBV5-4,TGTGCCAGCAGCCTCGCCGGGACAGGGATTAGAGATACGCAGTATTTT,CASSLAGTGIRDTQYF
.,13,.,TRBJ2-7,TRBV4-2,TGTGCCAGCAGCCAAGATAACAGCTACGAGCAGTACTTC,CASSQDNSYEQYF
TRBD2,14,once,TRBJ2-1,TRBV6-5,TGTGCCAGCAGTTCTAGCGGGAGAAACGATGAGCAGTTCTTC,CASSSSGRNDEQFF
TRBD2,17,.,TRBJ2-1,TRBV18,TGTGCCAGCTCACCCCTGCCCGGACTAGCGGGAGTAAATGAGCAGTTCTTC,CASSPLPGLAGVNEQFF
.,15,once,TRBJ2-3,TRBV11-2,TGTGCCAGCAGCGCACGAGCGCCGAACACAGATACGCAGTATTTT,CASSARAPNTDTQYF
TRBD1,18,.,TRBJ2-3,TRBV9,TGTGCCAGCAGCGTAGCTCCGGGACAGGGGGCGTGGACAGATACGCAGTATTTT,CASSVAPGQGAWTDTQYF
.,13,.,TRBJ1-4,TRBV27,TGTGCCAGCAGTACGCAGTATAATGAAAAACTGTTTTTT,CASSTQYNEKLFF
.,11,.,TRBJ1-2,TRBV2,TGTGCCAGCACTTTTAACTATGGCTACACCTTC,CASTFNYGYTF
.,15,.,TRBJ1-5,TRBV3-1/TRBV3-2,TGTGCCAGCAGCCAAGGGTCGGGTTACGGTCAGCCCCAGCATTTT,CASSQGSGYGQPQHF
.,16,.,TRBJ2-5,TRBV15,TGTGCCACCAGCAGAGATAGTGCCACCCGATATGGGCCCCAGTACTTC,CATSRDSATRYGPQYF
.,18,.,TRBJ2-2,TRBV4-3,TGCGCCAGCAGCCAAGATCCACTCCGGGAGTACGGGGCCGGGGAGCTGTTTTTT,CASSQDPLREYGAGELFF
.,13,.,TRBJ1-2,TRBV18,TGTGCCAGCTCAGGGAGTTTTCCCGATGGCTACACCTTC,CASSGSFPDGYTF
.,13,.,TRBJ2-7,TRBV28,TGTGCCACCAAGACATCGGTACTGAACGAGCAGTACTTC,CATKTSVLNEQYF
.,15,many,TRBJ2-1,TRBV5-6,TGTGCCAGCAGCCCCCAGGGTATCCAATACAATGAGCAGTTCTTC,CASSPQGIQYNEQFF
TRBD1,16,.,TRBJ1-6,TRBV4-3,TGCGCCAGCAGCCAAGTTCCGACAGGGGTCAATTCACCCCTCCACTTT,CASSQVPTGVNSPLHF
.,17,.,TRBJ2-2,TRBV5-1,TGCGCCAGCAGCTTGGCCTACAGGACCCCTAACACCGGGGAGCTGTTTTTT,CASSLAYRTPNTGELFF
.,16,.,TRBJ2-3,TRBV27,TGTGCCAGCAGTTTATACCTCACGGGAGGCACAGATACGCAGTATTTT,CASSLYLTGGTDTQYF
.,16,once,TRBJ1-1,TRBV15,TGTGCCACCAGCAGAGGTTTCCAGGGATGGAACACTGAAGCTTTCTTT,CATSRGFQGWNTEAFF
TRBD2,16,.,TRBJ2-1,TRBV5-1,TGCGCCAGCAGCTCGGCCGGGACTAGCACGTTAAGATGGCAGTTCTTC,CASSSAGTSTLRWQFF
.,12,.,TRBJ1-4,TRBV30,TGTGCCTGGGGGCGGGCTAATGAAAAACTGTTTTTT,CAWGRANEKLFF
.,12,.,TRBJ2-3,TRBV15,TGTGCCACCAGCAGAGATTCATCTACGCAGTATTTT,CATSRDSSTQYF
TRBD2,15,.,TRBJ2-1,TRBV3-1/TRBV3-2,TGTGCCAGCAGCCAAGACCCAGCGGGAGGGTTGGAGCAGTTCTTC,CASSQDPAGGLEQFF
TRBD2,18,.,TRBJ2-1,TRBV13,TGTGCCAGCAGTCCGGGACTAGCCCTGGGTAGATCCTACAATGAGCAGTTCTTC,CASSPGLALGRSYNEQFF
TRBD1,16,.,TRBJ2-2,TRBV6-4,TGTGCCAGCAGAGAATCCCGGGACAGAAACACCGGGGAGCTGTTTTTT,CASRESRDRNTGELFF
TRBD1,16,.,TRBJ1-1,TRBV5-8,TGTGCCAGCAGCTCTTACCGGGACAGCCCGAACACTGAAGCTTTCTTT,CASSSYRDSPNTEAFF
.,15,once,TRBJ2-7,TRBV2,TGTGCCAGCAGTGAGTTTGGAACAGACTCCTACGAGCAGTACTTC,CASSEFGTDSYEQYF
.,13,.,TRBJ2-7,TRBV18,TGTGCCAGCTCACCTGGGGCTCACTACGAGCAGTACTTC,CASSPGAHYEQYF